What follows are 30 T cell receptor beta chains derived from one specimen sequenced in a study of T cell responses to AZD1222 COVID-19 vaccine. Sequencing used immunoSEQ multiplex PCR; TCRdb keeps in-frame clones, though not all of them. The sample has more than 95,000 clones; over 75% are singletons. Sequences were derived from peripheral blood, sampled on day 0 of AZD1222 vaccination. The receptors stem from an adult in good health.

The chain carries TRBV24-1 and TRBJ2-3, with 10 nucleotides matching TRBD1. Unmatched junction bases numbered 12, after V lost 1 base and J lost 3 bases. Germline loops: CDR1 KGHDR, CDR2 SFDVKD. CDR3 length equals 19 residues. The CDR3 DNA reads TGTGCCACCAGTGATTTAGACCCCGAAGGGACAGGGGCGACAGATACGCAGTATTTT. This translates into CATSDLDPEGTGATDTQYF.

CDR3 in amino acids: CASSQDTGVNYGYTF. Written as DNA, the CDR3 is TGTGCCAGCAGCCAAGATACAGGGGTTAACTATGGCTACACCTTC. The chain has TRBV14 and TRBJ1-2; 7 positions match TRBD1. Germline V lookup: CDR1 SGHDN, CDR2 FVKESK. The CDR3 runs 15 residues. V lost 0 bases, J lost 1 base, and 2 bases stayed unmatched.

This chain links TRBV2 with TRBJ1-5; perhaps TRBD1 as D (5 bases). V shed 4 bases and J shed 0 bases, with 10 bases lying between them. The CDR3 is 15 amino acids. CDR1 SNHLY and CDR2 FYNNEI come from the germline V gene. CDR3 sequence: CASSVFRASNQPQHF. The CDR3 DNA reads TGTGCCAGCAGTGTTTTCAGGGCTAGCAATCAGCCCCAGCATTTT. Supplemented by reference TRBV2 and TRBJ1-5, the full variable domain reads EPEVTQTPSHQVTQMGQEVILRCVPISNHLYFYWYRQILGQKVEFLVSFYNNEISEKSEIFDDQFSVERPDGSNFTLKIRSTKLEDSAMYFCASSVFRASNQPQHFGDGTRLSIL.

A single count supports this clone. The V and J genes are TRBV7-9 and TRBJ1-2; TRBD1 aligns across 7 bases. The CDR3 consists of 15 residues. In germline, CDR1 is SEHNR, CDR2 FQNEAQ (reference sequence). J was trimmed by 2 bases and V by 1 base; bases with no gene match: 4. The chain's CDR3 is CASSLGGTVNYGYTF. The DNA of the CDR3 is TGTGCCAGCAGCTTAGGAGGGACAGTAAACTATGGCTACACCTTC. The full variable domain, with the rest looked up from reference TRBV7-9 and TRBJ1-2, is DTGVSQNPRHKITKRGQNVTFRCDPISEHNRLYWYRQTLGQGPEFLTYFQNEAQLEKSRLLSDRFSAERPKGSFSTLEIQRTEQGDSAMYLCASSLGGTVNYGYTFGSGTRLTVV.

The V gene is TRBV7-9, the J gene TRBJ1-1; D is ambiguous. This CDR3 has 13 residues. Trimming took off 4 bases at V and 8 bases at J, with 14 bases between the two ends. Looked up from germline, CDR1 is SEHNR and CDR2 is FQNEAQ (reference sequence). This chain's CDR3 is CASSSTEVREAFF. In DNA form, the CDR3 reads TGTGCCAGCAGCTCCACTGAGGTCAGGGAAGCTTTCTTT.

Turning to this clone: Since the CDR3 does not end with the conserved phenylalanine or tryptophan, this likely comes from a read error. The chain couples TRBV7-8 to TRBJ1-6; D is unresolved. V lost 3 bases and J 6 bases, leaving 9 bases between the germline ends. The CDR3 spans 14 residues. Germline CDR1 and CDR2: SGHVS and FQNEAQ. The CDR3 is CASSFEQFNSPLHL. In nucleotides, the CDR3 is TGTGCCAGCAGCTTCGAACAGTTTAATTCACCCCTCCACCTT.

The V gene is TRBV24-1, the J gene TRBJ1-3; 8 nucleotides match TRBD1. The CDR3 sequence is 13 residues long. J lost 4 bases, V lost 10 bases, and 5 bases had no gene match. The germline CDR1 and CDR2 sequences are KGHDR and SFDVKD. The CDR3 nucleotides read TGTGCCACAGGACAGGGATCAGGAAACACCATATATTTT. Its protein product is CATGQGSGNTIYF.

The CDR3 protein is CASSLRGGGAFEKLFF. CDR3 DNA: TGTGCCAGCAGTTTACGTGGAGGGGGCGCATTTGAAAAACTGTTTTTT. The rearrangement links TRBV28 to TRBJ1-4; 7 bases are shared with TRBD1. CDR3 size: 16 residues. The germline V gene has CDR1 MDHEN and CDR2 SYDVKM. The junction had 10 bases not matched to a gene; V was cut back by 2 bases and J by 7 bases.

The chain combines TRBV6-5 with TRBJ2-7; D unresolved. Between the trimmed V and J ends, which lost 6 bases and 5 bases, there was a span of 14 bases. Germline V gene sequence: CDR1 MNHEY, CDR2 SVGAGI. The CDR3 totals 13 residues. CDR3 sequence: CASSYYGTHEQYF. CDR3 nucleotides: TGTGCCAGCAGCTATTATGGTACCCACGAGCAGTACTTC.

The chain recombines TRBV5-1 with TRBJ2-7, with TRBD1 identical over 9 bases. CDR3 length: 15 amino acids. Germline values: CDR1 SGHRS, CDR2 YFSETQ. V gave up 3 bases and J gave up 6 bases; unmatched junction bases: 10. CDR3 sequence (DNA): TGCGCCAGCAGCTACTTCCGGGACAGGGTTACCGAGCAGTACTTC. Its protein is CASSYFRDRVTEQYF.

The gene calls are TRBV7-9 and TRBJ2-3; the match to TRBD2 covers 8 bases. Germline loops: CDR1 SEHNR, CDR2 FQNEAQ (reference sequence). CDR3 length: 15 residues. Unmatched junction bases numbered 12, after V lost 8 bases and J lost 5 bases. The CDR3 region has the DNA TGTGCCAGCGAAACAACTAGCGGTTGGAAAGATACGCAGTATTTT. Translating gives CASETTSGWKDTQYF.

J is TRBJ1-5 and V is TRBV21-1; the table names TRBD1, a call not compared with the DNA. TRBV21-1 represents a pseudogene. CDR3 length: 15 residues. The chain's CDR3 is CASSKRNRGHQPQHF. DNA for the CDR3: TGTGCCAGCAGCAAACGAAACAGGGGACATCAGCCCCAGCATTTT.

The chain couples TRBV18 to TRBJ2-7, with a possible D match to TRBD2 (5 bases). CDR3 size: 15 residues. Deletions cut 5 bases from V and 0 bases from J, with 14 bases between. Germline values: CDR1 KGHSH, CDR2 LQKENI. The CDR3 region is CASSEGSSSSYEQYF. DNA of the CDR3: TGTGCCAGCTCAGAGGGCAGCTCGAGCTCCTACGAGCAGTACTTC.

This clone was observed once. The gene calls are TRBV15 and TRBJ1-4, with 9 nucleotides matching TRBD1. Germline lookup yields CDR1 LNHNV and CDR2 YYDKDF (reference sequence). After removal of 2 bases from V and 6 bases from J, the junction contained 7 bases not matched to a gene. This CDR3 spans 16 amino acids. The CDR3 reads CATSRQWGTGYEKLFF. DNA of the CDR3: TGTGCCACCAGCAGACAATGGGGGACAGGGTATGAAAAACTGTTTTTT.

The V and J genes are TRBV2 and TRBJ1-1; D call uncertain. Trimming took off 2 bases at V and 2 bases at J, with 9 bases between the two ends. Germline assignment: CDR1 SNHLY and CDR2 FYNNEI. This CDR3 contains 14 residues. CDR3 DNA: TGTGCCAGCAGTGAACAACAGTTCAACACTGAAGCTTTCTTT. Translation gives CASSEQQFNTEAFF.

V gene TRBV11-3 combines with J gene TRBJ2-1; 9 positions agree with TRBD2. Germline lookup yields CDR1 SGHNT and CDR2 YENEEA. The CDR3 covers 17 residues. V lost 1 base, J lost 1 base, and 5 bases stayed unmatched. The DNA of the CDR3 is TGTGCCAGCAGCTTAGGTATAGCGGGGGCATCCTACAATGAGCAGTTCTTC. Residues: CASSLGIAGASYNEQFF.

V and J are TRBV7-8 and TRBJ2-4; TRBD2 matches at 12 bases. CDR1 is SGHVS, CDR2 FQNEAQ, per germline. The CDR3 runs to 19 residues. V gave up 0 bases and J gave up 1 base; unmatched junction bases: 7. The CDR3 bases are TGTGCCAGCAGCTTAGCACCACTAGCGGGGGGCGGGGCCAAAAACATTCAGTACTTC. It specifies CASSLAPLAGGGAKNIQYF.

The chain has TRBV5-1 and TRBJ2-5; 8 bases match TRBD2. The CDR3 extends over 14 amino acids. The V and J ends lost 0 bases and 3 bases, in that order; junction bases with no gene match: 1. CDR1 SGHRS and CDR2 YFSETQ come from the germline V gene. The DNA for the CDR3 is TGCGCCAGCAGCTTGGACGGGGGGGAAGAGACCCAGTACTTC. Translated, it gives CASSLDGGEETQYF.

The V gene is TRBV18, the J gene TRBJ2-7; TRBD1 agrees at 7 bases. The CDR3 is 15 residues long. The junction had 9 bases not matched to a gene; V was cut back by 3 bases and J by 4 bases. The germline V gene encodes CDR1 KGHSH and CDR2 LQKENI. The CDR3 nucleotides read TGTGCCAGCTCACCCGACGCAACAGGGGTATACGAGCAGTACTTC. Translating gives CASSPDATGVYEQYF.

The CDR3 loop is CASSPGTEANSPLHF. DNA for the CDR3: TGCGCCAGTTCGCCGGGGACAGAGGCTAATTCACCCCTCCACTTT. The chain couples TRBV4-1 to TRBJ1-6, with TRBD1 matching 7 bases. The CDR3 spans 15 residues. Germline lookup yields CDR1 MGHRA and CDR2 YSYEKL. V lost 9 bases, J lost 6 bases, and 11 bases stayed unmatched.

The J gene is TRBJ1-4, the V gene TRBV5-8; a weak D match, TRBD1 (5 bases). Trimming removed 3 bases from V and 3 bases from J, with 12 bases in between. From germline, CDR1 is SGHTS and CDR2 YDEGEE. The CDR3 loop spans 15 amino acids. The CDR3 nucleotides read TGTGCCAGCAGCTATGCAGGGTGGGCTAATGAAAAACTGTTTTTT. Its protein is CASSYAGWANEKLFF.

In this sample, this clone turned up once. V gene TRBV14 combines with J gene TRBJ2-7; unclear D gene. This CDR3 contains 15 residues. The germline V gene has CDR1 SGHDN and CDR2 FVKESK. Deletions cut 1 base from V and 0 bases from J, with 10 bases between. CDR3: CASSQGGWSSYEQYF. CDR3 nucleotide sequence: TGTGCCAGCAGCCAAGGAGGTTGGAGCTCCTACGAGCAGTACTTC.

Only one count was recorded for this clone. The genes are TRBV19 and TRBJ1-3; no clear D. Germline values: CDR1 LNHDA, CDR2 SQIVND (reference sequence). V gave up 9 bases and J gave up 3 bases, with 9 bases separating them. This CDR3 spans 12 amino acids. The CDR3 reads CARKKGGNTIYF. Here the CDR3 DNA reads TGTGCCAGGAAAAAGGGTGGAAACACCATATATTTT.

The rearrangement links TRBV6-6 to TRBJ2-7; maybe TRBD1 (5 bases). Deletions cut 5 bases from V and 1 base from J, with 15 bases between. The germline gives CDR1 MNHNY, CDR2 SVGAGI (reference sequence). The CDR3 is 15 residues long. This chain's CDR3 is CASSRQLQGSYEQYF. The CDR3 DNA reads as TGTGCCAGCAGTCGTCAACTCCAGGGTTCCTACGAGCAGTACTTC.

This clone was recorded once. This rearrangement joins TRBV30 to TRBJ2-7; maybe TRBD1 (5 bases). V was cut by 4 bases and J by 1 base, with 11 bases left in between. The V gene's germline CDR1 is GTSNPN and CDR2 SVGIG (reference sequence). There are 13 residues in the CDR3. This chain's CDR3 is CAWISPGSYEQYF. Here the CDR3 DNA reads TGTGCCTGGATCTCACCAGGGTCCTACGAGCAGTACTTC.

The chain employs TRBV18 and TRBJ1-3; TRBD1 matches at 7 bases. The CDR3 spans 17 residues. Germline values: CDR1 KGHSH, CDR2 LQKENI. The trim removed 2 bases at V and 0 bases at J, leaving 7 bases unmatched. Written as DNA, the CDR3 is TGTGCCAGCTCACCAGTAAGACAGGGAAACTCTGGAAACACCATATATTTT. Protein sequence: CASSPVRQGNSGNTIYF.

J is TRBJ1-5 and V is TRBV6-5; TRBD1 aligns across 7 bases. This CDR3 comprises 14 residues. Trimming took 7 bases from V and 7 from J; bases not matched to a gene: 10. Per the germline V gene, CDR1 is MNHEY and CDR2 is SVGAGI. CDR3 loop: CASTPGDSPQPQHF. The CDR3 nucleotides read TGTGCCAGCACTCCCGGGGACAGCCCACAGCCCCAGCATTTT.

This chain links TRBV7-9 with TRBJ1-3; D is unclear. The CDR3 length is 15 residues. CDR1 is SEHNR, CDR2 FQNEAQ, per germline (reference sequence). V lost 1 base, J lost 0 bases, and 7 bases lay in between. Here the CDR3 DNA reads TGTGCCAGCAGCTTAGTGGAGATCTCTGGAAACACCATATATTTT. Translation: CASSLVEISGNTIYF. The full variable domain, its missing parts supplied by reference TRBV7-9 and TRBJ1-3, is DTGVSQNPRHKITKRGQNVTFRCDPISEHNRLYWYRQTLGQGPEFLTYFQNEAQLEKSRLLSDRFSAERPKGSFSTLEIQRTEQGDSAMYLCASSLVEISGNTIYFGEGSWLTVV.

There are many counts of this clone. The J gene is TRBJ2-1, the V gene TRBV2, with D unclear. The CDR3 totals 18 residues. Germline lookup yields CDR1 SNHLY and CDR2 FYNNEI. Trimming left V 3 bases short and J 0 bases short, with 18 bases between. This CDR3 reads CASSEGYQSRSSYNEQFF. CDR3 DNA: TGTGCCAGCAGTGAGGGGTACCAATCGAGGAGCTCCTACAATGAGCAGTTCTTC.

The chain employs TRBV30 and TRBJ1-6; D gene uncertain. The CDR3 length is 14 residues. V was trimmed by 2 bases and J by 0 bases, leaving 5 bases between them. Germline loops: CDR1 GTSNPN, CDR2 SVGIG (reference sequence). The CDR3 spells CAWSLSSYNSPLHF. CDR3 coding DNA: TGTGCCTGGAGTCTTTCCTCCTATAATTCACCCCTCCACTTT.